Following are 11 T cell receptor beta chains from one sample sequenced in a study of graft-versus-host responses after intestinal transplantation. The assay was immunoSEQ multiplex PCR, and TCRdb's table has in-frame clones only and misses some. The repertoire consists of tens of thousands of clones, with over 80% occurring once and the leading ten covering 0.45% to 0.6%. What these receptors recognize is not known. The sample was unstimulated CD8+ T cells sorted from spleen or lymph node cells, taken before intestinal transplant. The receptors come from a human donor who received an intestinal transplant.

V is TRBV28 and J is TRBJ2-7, with D possibly matching TRBD1 (5 bases). This CDR3 comprises 12 residues. Trimming pared 6 bases from V and 5 bases from J, leaving 11 bases between. Germline CDR1 reads MDHEN; CDR2 reads SYDVKM. The CDR3 region is CASSTGSHEQYF. The CDR3 coding sequence is TGTGCCAGCAGCACAGGTTCCCACGAGCAGTACTTC.

The genes are TRBV4-3 and TRBJ2-7, with D perhaps matching TRBD1 (6 bases). CDR3 length: 16 residues. From germline, CDR1 is LGHNA and CDR2 YSLEER. Trimming took 1 base from V and 3 from J, leaving 16 bases between them. CDR3: CASSQGSRGSGYEQYF. CDR3 coding DNA: TGCGCCAGCAGCCAAGGTTCCAGGGGATCCGGCTACGAGCAGTACTTC.

The chain joins TRBV7-7 to TRBJ2-3; D unclear. Germline lookup yields CDR1 SSHAT and CDR2 FNYEAQ (reference sequence). V dropped 5 bases and J dropped 1 base, with 22 bases sitting between them. There are 18 residues in the CDR3. The CDR3 loop reads CASSDAPTWPPGTDTQYF. Here the CDR3 DNA reads TGTGCCAGCAGCGACGCGCCGACTTGGCCCCCGGGCACAGATACGCAGTATTTT.

This chain connects TRBV19 to TRBJ2-3; D perhaps matches TRBD2 (7 bases). This CDR3 contains 15 residues. Trimming took off 2 bases at V and 5 bases at J, with 14 bases between the two ends. In germline, CDR1 is LNHDA, CDR2 SQIVND (reference sequence). Here the CDR3 DNA reads TGTGCCAGTAGTATATGGGGGGGGCCAGTAGATACGCAGTATTTT. Protein sequence: CASSIWGGPVDTQYF.

The gene calls are TRBV2 and TRBJ1-2, with D perhaps TRBD1 (5 bases). The V and J ends lost 0 bases and 3 bases respectively, with 8 bases between them. The germline gives CDR1 SNHLY, CDR2 FYNNEI. The CDR3 covers 14 residues. Here the CDR3 DNA reads TGTGCCAGCAGTGAAGCTCCGGGGGACTATGGCTACACCTTC. Translation gives CASSEAPGDYGYTF. The complete variable domain, with remaining parts taken from reference TRBV2 and TRBJ1-2, reads EPEVTQTPSHQVTQMGQEVILRCVPISNHLYFYWYRQILGQKVEFLVSFYNNEISEKSEIFDDQFSVERPDGSNFTLKIRSTKLEDSAMYFCASSEAPGDYGYTFGSGTRLTVV.

The chain is built from TRBV7-9 and TRBJ2-5; the match to TRBD1 covers 10 bases. Looked up from germline, CDR1 is SEHNR and CDR2 is FQNEAQ (reference sequence). The J segment lost 5 bases and the V segment lost 11 bases, leaving 8 bases of the junction unmatched. The CDR3 is 13 residues long. CDR3 sequence: CAGWDRGLETQYF. The CDR3 coding sequence is TGTGCCGGTTGGGACAGGGGCTTGGAGACCCAGTACTTC. The full variable domain, completed using reference TRBV7-9 and TRBJ2-5, is DTGVSQNPRHKITKRGQNVTFRCDPISEHNRLYWYRQTLGQGPEFLTYFQNEAQLEKSRLLSDRFSAERPKGSFSTLEIQRTEQGDSAMYLCAGWDRGLETQYFGPGTRLLVL.

This clone was observed a single time. This rearrangement joins TRBV7-9 to TRBJ2-5, with TRBD2 identical over 11 bases. This CDR3 contains 17 residues. Germline V gives CDR1 SEHNR, CDR2 FQNEAQ (reference sequence). V was clipped by 5 bases and J by 0 bases; unmatched bases: 8. In DNA, the CDR3 is TGTGCCAGCAGCCCATGGGTTAGCGGGGGGGACCAAGAGACCCAGTACTTC. This gives the protein CASSPWVSGGDQETQYF.

This clone was observed a single time. The gene calls are TRBV5-4 and TRBJ2-1; D not resolved. The CDR3 has 12 residues. The germline gives CDR1 SGHNT, CDR2 YYREEE (reference sequence). Trimming stripped 2 bases from V and 6 bases from J, with 6 bases between. The CDR3 reads CASSFSFNEQFF. The CDR3 DNA follows: TGTGCCAGCAGCTTCTCTTTCAATGAGCAGTTCTTC.

The chain links TRBV5-1 to TRBJ2-7; 10 positions agree with TRBD1. CDR3 size: 15 residues. The J segment lost 2 bases and the V segment lost 4 bases, leaving 6 bases of the junction unmatched. Germline V gives CDR1 SGHRS, CDR2 YFSETQ. CDR3 DNA: TGCGCCAGCAGCCCGCGGGGGACAGGGGCCTACGAGCAGTACTTC. It encodes CASSPRGTGAYEQYF.

This clone was observed a single time. The chain employs TRBV5-6 and TRBJ2-2; 7 nucleotides agree with TRBD1. CDR1 and CDR2 from the germline V gene are SGHDT and YYEEEE. CDR3 length: 13 amino acids. Trimming removed 4 bases from V and 6 bases from J; junction bases left unmatched: 3. This CDR3 is CASSTGVPGELFF. The CDR3, as DNA: TGTGCCAGCAGCACAGGGGTGCCCGGGGAGCTGTTTTTT.

This chain uses TRBV19 with TRBJ2-2, with TRBD1 as a possible D gene (5 bases). Trimming removed 5 bases at V and 5 bases at J, with 9 bases between. CDR3 length: 13 amino acids. The germline CDR1 and CDR2 sequences are LNHDA and SQIVND (reference sequence). CDR3 sequence reads: CASSWQGTGELFF. CDR3 DNA sequence: TGTGCCAGTAGTTGGCAGGGAACCGGGGAGCTGTTTTTT.